The rows below give T cell receptor beta chains drawn from one sample of a study of T cell responses to AZD1222 COVID-19 vaccine. Generated by immunoSEQ multiplex PCR, the TCRdb table keeps only in-frame clones and is missing some. The sample contains about 170,000 clones, 70% to 90% of which appear only once. Sequencing was performed on peripheral blood, taken 28 days after the second dose of the MenACWY control vaccine. These receptors were obtained from an adult who received the MenACWY meningococcal vaccine as a control. The CDR3 runs from the conserved cysteine through the conserved F or W.

v_gene	j_gene	CDR3aa
TRBV28	TRBJ1-5	CASSSPRGGDQPQHF
TRBV7-2	TRBJ2-5	CASSEQETQYF
TRBV7-9	TRBJ1-3	CASSLSRSSGNTIYF
TRBV28	TRBJ1-6	CASSWGRLTYNSPLHF
TRBV7-2	TRBJ1-4	CASSSPGTGAEKLFF
TRBV6-2/TRBV6-3	TRBJ2-1	CASSSWGVHNEQFF
TRBV18	TRBJ2-7	CASSPPPHEQYF
TRBV28	TRBJ2-1	CASIQGLGTKGEQFF
TRBV11-2	TRBJ2-5	CASSLVGLAEETQYF
TRBV11-2	TRBJ1-1	CASTSGTGVFGAFF